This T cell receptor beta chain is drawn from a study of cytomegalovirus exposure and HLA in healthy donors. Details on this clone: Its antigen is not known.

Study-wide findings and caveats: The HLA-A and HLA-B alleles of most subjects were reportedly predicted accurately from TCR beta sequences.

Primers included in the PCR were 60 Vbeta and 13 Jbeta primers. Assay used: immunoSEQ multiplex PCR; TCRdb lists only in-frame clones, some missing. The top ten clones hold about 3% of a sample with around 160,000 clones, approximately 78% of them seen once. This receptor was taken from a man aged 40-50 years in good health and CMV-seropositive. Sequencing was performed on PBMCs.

In nucleotides, the CDR3 is TGTGCCAGCAGCCCGAGACAGGGTAATGAAAAACTGTTTTTT. As protein: CASSPRQGNEKLFF. The V call is TRBV7-2, the J call TRBJ1-4, with 7 positions matching TRBD1. Trimming cost V 5 bases and J 4 bases; bases outside gene matches: 4. The CDR3 runs to 14 residues. CDR1 is SGHTA, CDR2 FQGNSA, per germline.